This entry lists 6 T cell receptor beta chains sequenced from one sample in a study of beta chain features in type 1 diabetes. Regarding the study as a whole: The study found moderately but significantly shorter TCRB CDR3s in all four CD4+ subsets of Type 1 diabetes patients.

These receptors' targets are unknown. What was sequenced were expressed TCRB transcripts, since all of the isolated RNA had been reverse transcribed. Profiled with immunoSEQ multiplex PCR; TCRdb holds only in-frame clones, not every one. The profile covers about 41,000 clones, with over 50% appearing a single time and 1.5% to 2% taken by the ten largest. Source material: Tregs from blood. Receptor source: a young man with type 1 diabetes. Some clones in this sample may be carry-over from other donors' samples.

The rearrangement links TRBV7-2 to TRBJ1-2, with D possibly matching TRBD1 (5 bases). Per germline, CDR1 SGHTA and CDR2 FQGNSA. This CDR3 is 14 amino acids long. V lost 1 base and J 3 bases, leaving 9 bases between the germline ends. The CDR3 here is CASSLGGVYYGYTF. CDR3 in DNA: TGTGCCAGCAGCTTAGGGGGGGTTTACTATGGCTACACCTTC.

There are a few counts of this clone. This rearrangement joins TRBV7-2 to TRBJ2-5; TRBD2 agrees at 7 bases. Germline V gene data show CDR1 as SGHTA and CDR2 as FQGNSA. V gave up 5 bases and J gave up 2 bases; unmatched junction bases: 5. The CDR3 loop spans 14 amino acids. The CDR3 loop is CASSRTSLQETQYF. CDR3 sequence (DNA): TGTGCCAGCAGCCGGACTAGTCTACAAGAGACCCAGTACTTC.

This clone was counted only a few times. Here the CDR3 DNA reads TGTGCCAGCAGTGAGGCGGCGAGAGATACGCAGTATTTT. This codes for CASSEAARDTQYF. This chain links TRBV6-5 with TRBJ2-3; D gene uncertain. Trimming took off 5 bases at V and 5 bases at J, with 11 bases between the two ends. The CDR3 is 13 amino acids. The germline gives CDR1 MNHEY, CDR2 SVGAGI.

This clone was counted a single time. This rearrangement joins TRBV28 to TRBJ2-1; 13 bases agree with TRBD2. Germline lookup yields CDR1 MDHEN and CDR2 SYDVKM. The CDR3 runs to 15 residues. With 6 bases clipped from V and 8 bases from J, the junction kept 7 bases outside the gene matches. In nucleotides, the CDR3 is TGTGCCAGCAGGGGCGGACTAGCGGGGGAATATGAGCAGTTCTTC. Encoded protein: CASRGGLAGEYEQFF.

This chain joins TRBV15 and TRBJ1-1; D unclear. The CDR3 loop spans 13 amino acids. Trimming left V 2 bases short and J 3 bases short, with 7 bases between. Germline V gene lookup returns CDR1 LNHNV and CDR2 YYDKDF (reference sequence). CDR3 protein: CATSRQAYTEAFF. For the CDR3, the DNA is TGTGCCACCAGCAGACAGGCGTACACTGAAGCTTTCTTT.

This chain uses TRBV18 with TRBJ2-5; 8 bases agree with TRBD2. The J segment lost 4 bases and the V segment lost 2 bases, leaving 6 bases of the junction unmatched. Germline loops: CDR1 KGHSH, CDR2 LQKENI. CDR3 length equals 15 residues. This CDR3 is CASSPATGGRETQYF. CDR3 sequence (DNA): TGTGCCAGCTCACCAGCCACGGGGGGGCGAGAGACCCAGTACTTC.